The T cell receptor beta chain under discussion was sequenced for a study of Graves' ophthalmopathy and Graves' hyperthyroidism. From RNA, the CDR3 regions of TCR beta chains were amplified and sequenced. HTBI-primed RT-PCR formed the first round, and a multiplex PCR formed the second. TCRdb analysed the multiplex PCR reads with MiXCR anew, one entry per CDR3 protein. The data show hundreds of thousands of distinct CDR3 sequences, with 22% seen just once and approximately 7% held by the top ten. The CDR3 consists of 15 residues. The V gene's germline CDR1 is SGHRS and CDR2 YFSETQ. Trimming at V came to 5 bases and at J to 5 bases, leaving 9 bases not matched to a gene. This clonotype was counted many times.

The chain links TRBV5-1 to TRBJ2-7; TRBD1 agrees at 11 bases. The receptor was isolated from a woman under 30 with stable Graves' hyperthyroidism. Some clones in this sample may be carry-over from other donors' samples. What was sequenced was peripheral blood. CDR3 DNA sequence: TGCGCCAGCAGTCATGGGGCGGGACAGGGGGACGAGCAGTACTTC. Protein: CASSHGAGQGDEQYF.